The source of this T cell receptor beta chain is a study of T cell repertoires in cytomegalovirus infection. Concerning this clonotype itself: The target antigen is unknown.

Study findings and constraints: Based on cumulative public TCR beta family frequency, carriers of CMV plus the relevant HLA were identified. CMV-specific TCR beta clonotypes restricted by HLA-C dominated the ex vivo response.

Each CDR3 protein is one row after TCRdb ran MiXCR on the reads. The table lists around 740,000 distinct CDR3 sequences, roughly a third of them singletons. The V gene's germline CDR1 is MGHRA and CDR2 YSYEKL. The CDR3 has 15 amino acids. The V and J ends lost 4 bases and 0 bases, in that order; junction bases with no gene match: 3. This sequence joins TRBV4-1 and TRBJ2-4; 7 bases align to TRBD1. This clonotype originated in a human donor in good health (CMV status not recorded). Some clones in this sample may be carry-over from other donors' samples. Sequencing used PBMCs. CDR3 DNA: TGCGCCAGCAGCCGAACAGGGGTAGCCAAAAACATTCAGTACTTC. Its translation is CASSRTGVAKNIQYF.